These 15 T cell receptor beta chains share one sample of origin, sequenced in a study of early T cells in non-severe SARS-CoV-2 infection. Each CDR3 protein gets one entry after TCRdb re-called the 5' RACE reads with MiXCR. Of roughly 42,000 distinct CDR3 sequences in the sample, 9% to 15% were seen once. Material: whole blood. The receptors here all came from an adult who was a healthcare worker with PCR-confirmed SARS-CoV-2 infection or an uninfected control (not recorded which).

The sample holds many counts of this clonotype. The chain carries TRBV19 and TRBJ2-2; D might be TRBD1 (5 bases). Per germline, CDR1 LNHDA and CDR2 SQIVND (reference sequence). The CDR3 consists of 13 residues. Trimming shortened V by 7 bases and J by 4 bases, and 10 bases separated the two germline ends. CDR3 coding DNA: TGTGCCAGTACCAAACAGGCCACCGGGGAGCTGTTTTTT. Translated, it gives CASTKQATGELFF. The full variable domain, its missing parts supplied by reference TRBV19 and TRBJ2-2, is DGGITQSPKYLFRKEGQNVTLSCEQNLNHDAMYWYRQDPGQGLRLIYYSQIVNDFQKGDIAEGYSVSREKKESFPLTVTSAQKNPTAFYLCASTKQATGELFFGEGSRLTVL.

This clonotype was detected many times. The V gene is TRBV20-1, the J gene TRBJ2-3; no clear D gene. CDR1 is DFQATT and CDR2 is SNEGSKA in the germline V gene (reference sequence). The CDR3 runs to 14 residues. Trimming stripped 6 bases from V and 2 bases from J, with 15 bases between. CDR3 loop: CSAVFVGFTDTQYF. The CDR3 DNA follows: TGCAGTGCCGTATTTGTCGGGTTCACAGATACGCAGTATTTT.

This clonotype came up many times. In nucleotides, the CDR3 is TGTGCCAGCAGCTCTTTTAGCGGGAGGGCCTACTACAATGAGCAGTTCTTC. Its translation is CASSSFSGRAYYNEQFF. The chain is built from TRBV13 and TRBJ2-1; 11 bases line up with TRBD2. The CDR3 is 17 amino acids. V dropped 4 bases and J dropped 3; count of bases not matched to a gene: 8. Germline CDR1 PRHDT, CDR2 FYEKMQ (reference sequence).

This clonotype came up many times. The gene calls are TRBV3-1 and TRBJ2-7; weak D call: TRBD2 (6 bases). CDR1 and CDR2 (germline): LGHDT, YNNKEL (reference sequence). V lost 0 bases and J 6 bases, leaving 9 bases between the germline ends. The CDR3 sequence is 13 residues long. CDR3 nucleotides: TGTGCCAGCAGCCAAGACTACGGGGGCGAGCAGTACTTC. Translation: CASSQDYGGEQYF.

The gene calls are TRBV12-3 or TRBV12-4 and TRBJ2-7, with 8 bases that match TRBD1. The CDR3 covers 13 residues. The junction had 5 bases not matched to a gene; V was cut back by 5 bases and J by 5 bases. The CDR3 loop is CASSRQGFDEQYF. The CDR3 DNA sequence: TGTGCCAGCAGTCGACAGGGGTTCGACGAGCAGTACTTC.

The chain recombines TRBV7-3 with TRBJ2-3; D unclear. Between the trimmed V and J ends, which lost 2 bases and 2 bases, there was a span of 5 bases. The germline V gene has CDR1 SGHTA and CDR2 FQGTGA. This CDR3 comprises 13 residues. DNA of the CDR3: TGTGCCAGCAGCTTAGGCGTCACAGATACGCAGTATTTT. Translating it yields CASSLGVTDTQYF.

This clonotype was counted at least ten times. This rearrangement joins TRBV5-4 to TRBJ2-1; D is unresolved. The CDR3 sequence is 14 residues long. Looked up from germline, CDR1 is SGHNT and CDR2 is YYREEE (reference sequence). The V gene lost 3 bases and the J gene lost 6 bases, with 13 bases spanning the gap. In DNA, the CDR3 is TGTGCCAGCAGCTCGCTTCAACGGCTCAATGAGCAGTTCTTC. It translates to CASSSLQRLNEQFF. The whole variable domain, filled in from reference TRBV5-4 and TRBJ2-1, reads ETGVTQSPTHLIKTRGQQVTLRCSSQSGHNTVSWYQQALGQGPQFIFQYYREEENGRGNFPPRFSGLQFPNYSSELNVNALELDDSALYLCASSSLQRLNEQFFGPGTRLTVL.

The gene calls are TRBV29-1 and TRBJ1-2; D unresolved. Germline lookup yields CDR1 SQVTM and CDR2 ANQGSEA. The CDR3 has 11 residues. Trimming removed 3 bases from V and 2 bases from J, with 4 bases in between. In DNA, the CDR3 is TGCAGCGTTGAGAGCAACTATGGCTACACCTTC. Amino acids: CSVESNYGYTF.

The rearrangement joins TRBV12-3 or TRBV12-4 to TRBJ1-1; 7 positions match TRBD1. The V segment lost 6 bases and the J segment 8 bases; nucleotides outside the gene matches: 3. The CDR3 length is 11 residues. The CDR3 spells CASSRDREAFF. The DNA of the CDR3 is TGTGCCAGCAGCCGGGACAGAGAAGCTTTCTTT.

The CDR3 sequence is CASSRGLAGPHRSSYNEQFF. The CDR3 nucleotides are TGCGCCAGCAGCCGTGGACTAGCGGGGCCCCACCGGAGCTCCTACAATGAGCAGTTCTTC. The gene calls are TRBV4-1 and TRBJ2-1; TRBD2 aligns across 12 bases. V shed 4 bases, J shed 0 bases, and the junction held 13 bases outside the gene matches. Germline CDR1 and CDR2: MGHRA and YSYEKL. CDR3 length: 20 amino acids.

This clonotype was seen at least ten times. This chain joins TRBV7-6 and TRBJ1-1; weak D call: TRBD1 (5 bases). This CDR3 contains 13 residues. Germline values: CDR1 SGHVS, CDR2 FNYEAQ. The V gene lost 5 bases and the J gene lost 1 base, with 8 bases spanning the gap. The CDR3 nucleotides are TGTGCCAGCAGCCAACAGGAGAACACTGAAGCTTTCTTT. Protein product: CASSQQENTEAFF. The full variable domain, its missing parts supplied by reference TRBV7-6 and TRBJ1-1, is GAGVSQSPRYKVTKRGQDVALRCDPISGHVSLYWYRQALGQGPEFLTYFNYEAQQDKSGLPNDRFSAERPEGSISTLTIQRTEQRDSAMYRCASSQQENTEAFFGQGTRLTVV.

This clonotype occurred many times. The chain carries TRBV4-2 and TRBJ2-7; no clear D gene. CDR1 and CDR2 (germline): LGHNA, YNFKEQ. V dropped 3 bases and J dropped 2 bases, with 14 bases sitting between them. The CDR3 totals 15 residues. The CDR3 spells CASSHPRRAAYEQYF. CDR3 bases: TGTGCCAGCAGCCACCCCCGCCGGGCCGCCTACGAGCAGTACTTC.

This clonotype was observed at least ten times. The CDR3, as DNA: TGTGCCAGCAGCTCGTGGACCGCCGACGGCTACACCTTC. Protein: CASSSWTADGYTF. The rearrangement links TRBV7-9 to TRBJ1-2; D gene ambiguous. Germline V gene lookup returns CDR1 SEHNR and CDR2 FQNEAQ (reference sequence). The CDR3 contains 13 residues. Trimming took 4 bases from V and 8 from J, leaving 14 bases between them. The full variable domain, completed using reference TRBV7-9 and TRBJ1-2, is DTGVSQNPRHKITKRGQNVTFRCDPISEHNRLYWYRQTLGQGPEFLTYFQNEAQLEKSRLLSDRFSAERPKGSFSTLEIQRTEQGDSAMYLCASSSWTADGYTFGSGTRLTVV.

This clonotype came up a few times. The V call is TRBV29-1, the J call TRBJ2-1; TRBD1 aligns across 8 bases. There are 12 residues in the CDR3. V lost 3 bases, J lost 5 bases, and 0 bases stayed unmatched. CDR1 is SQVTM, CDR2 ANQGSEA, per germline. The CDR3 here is CSVEGQDNEQFF. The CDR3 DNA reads TGCAGCGTTGAGGGACAGGACAATGAGCAGTTCTTC.

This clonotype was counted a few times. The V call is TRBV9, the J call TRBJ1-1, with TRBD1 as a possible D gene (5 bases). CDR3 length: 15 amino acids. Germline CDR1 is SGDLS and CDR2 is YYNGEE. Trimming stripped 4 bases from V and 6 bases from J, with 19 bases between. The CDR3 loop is CASSPNPQGWSEAFF. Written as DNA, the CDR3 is TGTGCCAGCAGCCCAAACCCCCAGGGTTGGTCTGAAGCTTTCTTT.